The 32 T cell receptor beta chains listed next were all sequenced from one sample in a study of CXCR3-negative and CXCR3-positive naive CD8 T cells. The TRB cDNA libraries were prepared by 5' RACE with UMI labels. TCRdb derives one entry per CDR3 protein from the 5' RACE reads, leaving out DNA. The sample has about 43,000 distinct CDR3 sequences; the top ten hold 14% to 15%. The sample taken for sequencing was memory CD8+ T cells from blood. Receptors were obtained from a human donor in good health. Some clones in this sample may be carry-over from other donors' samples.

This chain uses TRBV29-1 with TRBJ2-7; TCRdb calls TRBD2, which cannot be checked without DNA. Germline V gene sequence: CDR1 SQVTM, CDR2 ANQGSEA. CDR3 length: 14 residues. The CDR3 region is CSVEGLAGENEQYF.

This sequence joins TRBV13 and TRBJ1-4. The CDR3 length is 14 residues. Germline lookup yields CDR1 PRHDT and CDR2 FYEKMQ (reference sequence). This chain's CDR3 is CTSSQDGTNEKLFF.

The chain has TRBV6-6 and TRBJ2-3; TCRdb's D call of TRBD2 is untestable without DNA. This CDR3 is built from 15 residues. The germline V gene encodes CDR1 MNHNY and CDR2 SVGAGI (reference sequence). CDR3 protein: CASSYAAGSTDTQYF.

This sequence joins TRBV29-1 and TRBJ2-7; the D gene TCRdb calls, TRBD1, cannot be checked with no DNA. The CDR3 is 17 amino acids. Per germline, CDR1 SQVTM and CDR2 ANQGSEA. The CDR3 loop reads CSVEDLSDRGYSYEQYF.

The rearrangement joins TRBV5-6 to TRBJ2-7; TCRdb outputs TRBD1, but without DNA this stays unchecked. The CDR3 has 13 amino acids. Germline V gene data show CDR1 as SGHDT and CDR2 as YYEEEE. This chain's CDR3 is CASSFSPTAEQYF.

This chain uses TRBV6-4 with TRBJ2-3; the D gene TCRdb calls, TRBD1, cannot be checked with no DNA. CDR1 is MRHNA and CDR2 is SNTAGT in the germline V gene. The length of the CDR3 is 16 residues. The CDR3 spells CASSDSPGQGADTQYF.

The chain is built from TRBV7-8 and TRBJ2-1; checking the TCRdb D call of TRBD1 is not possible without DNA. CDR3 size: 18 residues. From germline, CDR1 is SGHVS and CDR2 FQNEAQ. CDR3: CASSLGVSGGRSNNEQFF.

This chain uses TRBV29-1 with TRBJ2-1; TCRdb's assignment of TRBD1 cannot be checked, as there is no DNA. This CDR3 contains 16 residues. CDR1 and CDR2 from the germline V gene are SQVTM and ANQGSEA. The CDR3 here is CSVEDPGQGAWNEQFF.

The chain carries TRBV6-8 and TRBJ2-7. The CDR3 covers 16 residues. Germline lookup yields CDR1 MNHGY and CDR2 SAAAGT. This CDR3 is CASSYSNWGYSYEQYF.

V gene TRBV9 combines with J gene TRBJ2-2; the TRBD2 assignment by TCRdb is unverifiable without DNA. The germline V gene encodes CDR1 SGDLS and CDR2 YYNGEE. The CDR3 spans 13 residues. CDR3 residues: CASSEGTPGELFF.

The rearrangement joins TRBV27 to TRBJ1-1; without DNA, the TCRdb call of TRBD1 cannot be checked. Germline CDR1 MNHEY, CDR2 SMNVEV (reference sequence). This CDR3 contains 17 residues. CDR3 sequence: CASSFGGAYLSDTEAFF.

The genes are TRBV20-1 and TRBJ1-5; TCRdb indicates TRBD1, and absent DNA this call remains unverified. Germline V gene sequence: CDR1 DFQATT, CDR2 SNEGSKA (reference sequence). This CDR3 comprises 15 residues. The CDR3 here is CSAPTGLGRNQPQHF.

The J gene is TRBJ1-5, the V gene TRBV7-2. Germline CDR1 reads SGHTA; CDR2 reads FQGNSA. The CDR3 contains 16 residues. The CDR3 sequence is CASSPSLTEGSQPQHF.

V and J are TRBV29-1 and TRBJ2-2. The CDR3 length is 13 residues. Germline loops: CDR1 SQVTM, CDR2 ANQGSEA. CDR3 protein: CSVENGDTGELFF.

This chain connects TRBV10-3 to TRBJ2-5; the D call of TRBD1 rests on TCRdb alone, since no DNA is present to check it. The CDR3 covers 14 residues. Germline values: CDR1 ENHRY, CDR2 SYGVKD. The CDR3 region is CAISEPRTGVTQYF.

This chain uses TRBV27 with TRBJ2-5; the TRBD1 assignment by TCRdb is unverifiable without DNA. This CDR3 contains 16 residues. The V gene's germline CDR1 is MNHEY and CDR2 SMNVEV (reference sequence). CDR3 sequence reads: CASSLSGTGAWETQYF.

The CDR3 sequence: CASSYGTAQTQYF. The chain recombines TRBV6-5 with TRBJ2-5; the D call of TRBD2 rests on TCRdb alone, since no DNA is present to check it. CDR1 and CDR2 (germline): MNHEY, SVGAGI. The CDR3 contains 13 residues.

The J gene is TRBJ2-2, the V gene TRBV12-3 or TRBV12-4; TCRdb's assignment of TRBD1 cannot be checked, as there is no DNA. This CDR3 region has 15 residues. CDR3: CASGYRVKDFGELFF.

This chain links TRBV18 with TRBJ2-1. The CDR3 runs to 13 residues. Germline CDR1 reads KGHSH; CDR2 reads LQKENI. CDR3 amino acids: CASSEERFDEQFF.

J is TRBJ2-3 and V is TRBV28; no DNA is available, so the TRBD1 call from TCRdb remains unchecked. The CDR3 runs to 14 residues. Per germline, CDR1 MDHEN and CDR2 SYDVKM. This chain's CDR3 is CASSLGTDPDTQYF.

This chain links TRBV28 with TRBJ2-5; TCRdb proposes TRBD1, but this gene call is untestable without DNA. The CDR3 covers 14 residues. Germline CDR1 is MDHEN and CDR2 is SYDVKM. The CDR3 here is CASSFDRRGETQYF.

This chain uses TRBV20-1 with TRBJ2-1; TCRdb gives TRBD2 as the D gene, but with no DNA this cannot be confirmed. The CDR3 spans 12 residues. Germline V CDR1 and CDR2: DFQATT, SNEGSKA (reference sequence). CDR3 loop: CSIGDSTYEQFF.

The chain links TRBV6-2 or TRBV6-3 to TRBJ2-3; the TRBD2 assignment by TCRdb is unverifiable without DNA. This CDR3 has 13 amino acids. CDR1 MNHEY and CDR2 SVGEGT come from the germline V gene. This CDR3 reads CASSLAVTDTQYF.

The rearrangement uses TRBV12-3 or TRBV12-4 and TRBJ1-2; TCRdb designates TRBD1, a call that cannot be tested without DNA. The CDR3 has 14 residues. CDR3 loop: CASSLGHTNYGYTF.

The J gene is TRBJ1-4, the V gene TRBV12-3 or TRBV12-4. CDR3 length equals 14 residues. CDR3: CASSNGRINEKLFF.

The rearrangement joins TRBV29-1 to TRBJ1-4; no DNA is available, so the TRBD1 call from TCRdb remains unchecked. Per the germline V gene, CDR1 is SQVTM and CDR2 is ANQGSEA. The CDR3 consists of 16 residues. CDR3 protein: CSVEDRAESTNEKLFF.

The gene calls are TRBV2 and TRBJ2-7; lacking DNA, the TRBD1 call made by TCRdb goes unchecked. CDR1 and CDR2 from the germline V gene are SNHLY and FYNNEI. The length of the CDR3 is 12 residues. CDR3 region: CASRQGRVEQYF. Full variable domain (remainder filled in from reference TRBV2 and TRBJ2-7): EPEVTQTPSHQVTQMGQEVILRCVPISNHLYFYWYRQILGQKVEFLVSFYNNEISEKSEIFDDQFSVERPDGSNFTLKIRSTKLEDSAMYFCASRQGRVEQYFGPGTRLTVT.

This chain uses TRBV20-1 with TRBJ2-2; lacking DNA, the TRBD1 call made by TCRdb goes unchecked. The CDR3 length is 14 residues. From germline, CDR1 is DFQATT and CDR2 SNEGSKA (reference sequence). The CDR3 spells CSARGTLDRGELFF.

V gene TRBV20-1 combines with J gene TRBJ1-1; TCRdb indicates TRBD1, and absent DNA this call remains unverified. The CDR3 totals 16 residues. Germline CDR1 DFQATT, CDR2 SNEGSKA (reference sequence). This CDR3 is CSARDEARQRTFEAFF.

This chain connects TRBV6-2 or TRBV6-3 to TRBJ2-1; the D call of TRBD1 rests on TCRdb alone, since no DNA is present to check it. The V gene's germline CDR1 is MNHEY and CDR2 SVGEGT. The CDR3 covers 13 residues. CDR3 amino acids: CASSYGGRNEQFF.

This CDR3 is CSTQDQYYEQYF. The rearrangement links TRBV20-1 to TRBJ2-7. Per the germline V gene, CDR1 is DFQATT and CDR2 is SNEGSKA (reference sequence). The CDR3 sequence is 12 residues long.

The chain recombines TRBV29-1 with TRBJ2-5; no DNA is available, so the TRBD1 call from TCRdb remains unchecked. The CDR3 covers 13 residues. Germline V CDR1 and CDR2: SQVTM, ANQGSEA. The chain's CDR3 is CSVEDSGGETQYF.